This T cell receptor beta chain was identified in a study of T cells in Graves' hyperthyroidism and ophthalmopathy. Study in general: Peripheral blood specimens were obtained at initial diagnosis, prior to any treatment.

Orbital computed tomography and thyroid ultrasound, together with serum TRAb and thyroxine and clinical symptoms, were used for diagnoses. This clonotype was found many times. Its antigen is undetermined. General study points: A 13 V-J model separated ophthalmopathy from stable hyperthyroidism.

Losses at the gene ends were 6 bases for V and 5 bases for J; bases not matched to a gene: 3. Germline V gives CDR1 KGHSH, CDR2 LQKENI. This CDR3 spans 14 amino acids. Using RNA transcripts as the source, TCR beta CDR3 regions were amplified. An initial round of RT-PCR targeting the TCR CDR3 relied on the HTBI primer set. TCRdb re-analysed the multiplex PCR reads in MiXCR, keeping a single row per CDR3 protein. In the table there are about 400,000 distinct CDR3 sequences, just under 15% of which are singletons. The sample consisted of blood. V gene TRBV18 combines with J gene TRBJ1-4, with 10 positions matching TRBD1. This clonotype was sampled from a woman in her 30s with Graves' hyperthyroidism. In DNA form, the CDR3 reads TGTGCCAGCTCGCCGGGACAGGGGAATGAAAAACTGTTTTTT. Translation: CASSPGQGNEKLFF.